The clone carrying this TCR beta chain was detected a few times. Germline V gene lookup returns CDR1 SGHAT and CDR2 FQDESV (reference sequence). The CDR3 consists of 11 residues. Trimming removed 2 bases from V and 6 bases from J, with 5 bases in between. TCRdb processed the RACE reads anew with MiXCR; each CDR3 protein has one entry. The table shows some 170,000 distinct CDR3 sequences, with roughly 26% occurring only once. The data stem from a study of human T cells and chemical hapten exposure. Study-level information: Per-sample TCR yield variation was attributed mainly to small pooled library volume differences.

As to time point: patch test 3, about 24 weeks after DPC sensitization. Indicated treatment: therapeutic diphenylcyclopropenone sensitization with weekly scalp DPC. The chain combines TRBV11-1 with TRBJ2-7; D gene ambiguous. The receptor's source is a woman between 18 and 29 years old with alopecia areata. Some clones in this sample may be carry-over from other donors' samples. This material consisted of whole blood, taken in connection with sensitization to the hapten diphenylcyclopropenone (DPC). The CDR3 is CASSLTTEQYF. Here the CDR3 DNA reads TGTGCCAGCAGCTTAACGACCGAGCAGTACTTC.